This TCR beta chain originates from a study of blood T cell repertoires in COVID-19. For the study at large: Sources were T cells, B-cell-depleted T cells, or PBMCs; the material itself was cDNA or gDNA.

Germline V gene lookup returns CDR1 SGDLS and CDR2 YYNGEE. The CDR3 loop spans 14 amino acids. Trimming at V came to 0 bases and at J to 6 bases, leaving 2 bases not matched to a gene. The table came from immunoSEQ multiplex PCR; TCRdb's copy has only in-frame clones and leaves some out. The sample lists approximately 210,000 clones; more than 70% were seen once. The sequenced material came from PBMCs or T cells enriched from blood (not recorded which). This rearrangement joins TRBV9 to TRBJ2-2, with 7 bases fitting TRBD1. The clonotype originates from a man between 25 and 39 years old with acute COVID-19. DNA for the CDR3: TGTGCCAGCAGCGTAGAAGGGGGCCCCGGGGAGCTGTTTTTT. It yields the protein CASSVEGGPGELFF.